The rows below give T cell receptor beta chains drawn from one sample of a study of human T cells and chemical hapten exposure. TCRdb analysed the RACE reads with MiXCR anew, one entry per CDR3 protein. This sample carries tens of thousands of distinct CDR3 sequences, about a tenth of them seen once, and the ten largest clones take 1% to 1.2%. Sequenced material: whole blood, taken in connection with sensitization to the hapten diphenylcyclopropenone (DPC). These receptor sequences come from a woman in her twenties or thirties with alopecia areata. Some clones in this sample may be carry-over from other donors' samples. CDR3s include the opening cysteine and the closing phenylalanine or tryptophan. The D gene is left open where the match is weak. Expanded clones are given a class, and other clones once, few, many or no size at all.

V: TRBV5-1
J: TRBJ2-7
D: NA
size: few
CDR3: CASSSHGAEQYF
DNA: TGCGCCAGCAGCTCCCACGGGGCCGAGCAGTACTTC

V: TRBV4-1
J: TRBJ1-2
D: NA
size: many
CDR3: CASSQDKMGYTF
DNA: TGCGCCAGCAGCCAAGATAAGATGGGCTACACCTTC

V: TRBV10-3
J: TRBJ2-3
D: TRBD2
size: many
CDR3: CAITSGTSGGGDTQYF
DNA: TGTGCCATCACCTCTGGGACTAGCGGGGGAGGAGATACGCAGTATTTT

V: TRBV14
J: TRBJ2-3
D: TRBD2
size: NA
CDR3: CASSTTSGARDTQYF
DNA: TGTGCCAGCAGCACGACTAGCGGGGCACGAGATACGCAGTATTTT

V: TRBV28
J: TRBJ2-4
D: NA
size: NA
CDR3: CASRPRRQLAKNIQYF
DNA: TGTGCCAGCCGTCCTCGGCGACAACTAGCCAAAAACATTCAGTACTTC

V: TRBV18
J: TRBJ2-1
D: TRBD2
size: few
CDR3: CASSPGTSGNNEQFF
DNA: TGTGCCAGCTCACCAGGGACTAGCGGTAATAATGAGCAGTTCTTC

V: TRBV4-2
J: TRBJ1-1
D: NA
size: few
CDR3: CASSQDISSAFF
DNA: TGTGCCAGCAGCCAAGACATTTCCAGCGCTTTCTTT

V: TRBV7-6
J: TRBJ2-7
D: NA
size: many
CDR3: CASSPKEGDEQYF
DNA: TGTGCCAGCAGCCCCAAGGAGGGGGACGAGCAGTACTTC

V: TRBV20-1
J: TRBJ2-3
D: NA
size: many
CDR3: CRTGSTDTQYF
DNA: TGCCGCACGGGGTCCACAGATACGCAGTATTTT

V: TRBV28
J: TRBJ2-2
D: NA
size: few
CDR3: CATKGNTGELFF
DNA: TGTGCCACCAAGGGGAACACCGGGGAGCTGTTTTTT

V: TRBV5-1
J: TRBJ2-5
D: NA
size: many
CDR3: CASRAAQETQYF
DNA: TGCGCCAGCAGGGCAGCCCAAGAGACCCAGTACTTC

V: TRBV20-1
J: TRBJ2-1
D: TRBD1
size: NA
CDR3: CSAPLSGGNEQFF
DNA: TGCAGTGCTCCACTTTCAGGGGGCAATGAGCAGTTCTTC

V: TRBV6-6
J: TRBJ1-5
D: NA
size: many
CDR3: CASSGLNQPQHF
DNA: TGTGCCAGCTCGGGGCTAAATCAGCCCCAGCATTTT

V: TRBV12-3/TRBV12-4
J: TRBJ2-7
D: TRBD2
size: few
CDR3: CASSPMGLGPEQYF
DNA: TGTGCCAGCAGTCCCATGGGACTAGGCCCCGAGCAGTACTTC

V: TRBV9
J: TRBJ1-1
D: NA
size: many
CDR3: CASSVGTATEAFF
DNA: TGTGCCAGCAGCGTAGGGACGGCCACTGAAGCTTTCTTT

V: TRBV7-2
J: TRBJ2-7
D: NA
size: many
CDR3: CASSSPGVAVFYEQYF
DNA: TGTGCCAGCAGCTCCCCCGGGGTAGCGGTCTTCTACGAGCAGTACTTC

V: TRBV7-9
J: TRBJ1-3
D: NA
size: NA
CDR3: CASSTGPGPANTIYF
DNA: TGTGCCAGCAGCACGGGCCCTGGCCCGGCAAACACCATATATTTT

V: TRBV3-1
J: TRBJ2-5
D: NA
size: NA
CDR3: CASSQAGETQYF
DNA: TGTGCCAGCAGCCAAGCAGGGGAGACCCAGTACTTC

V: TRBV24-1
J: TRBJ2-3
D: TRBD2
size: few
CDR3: CATSPAGGPSTDTQYF
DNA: TGTGCCACCAGTCCAGCGGGGGGTCCTAGCACAGATACGCAGTATTTT

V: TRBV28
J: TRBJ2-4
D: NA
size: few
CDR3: CASSSPRGGYF
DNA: TGTGCCAGCAGTTCCCCACGGGGTGGATACTTC

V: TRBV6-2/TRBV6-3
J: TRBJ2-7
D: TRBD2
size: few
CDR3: CASSSYSGRSSYEQYF
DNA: TGTGCCAGCAGTTCCTATAGCGGGAGGAGCTCCTACGAGCAGTACTTC

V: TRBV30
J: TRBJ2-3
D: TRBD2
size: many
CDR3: CAFIPGTSGTHTQYF
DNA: TGTGCCTTTATTCCCGGGACTAGCGGGACTCATACGCAGTATTTT

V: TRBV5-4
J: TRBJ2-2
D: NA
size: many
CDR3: CASSPRVSGNTGELFF
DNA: TGTGCCAGCAGTCCCCGTGTTAGCGGGAACACCGGGGAGCTGTTTTTT

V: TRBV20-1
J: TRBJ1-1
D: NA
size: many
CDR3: CSARDGRGLTEAFF
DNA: TGCAGTGCTAGAGACGGTAGGGGACTCACTGAAGCTTTCTTT

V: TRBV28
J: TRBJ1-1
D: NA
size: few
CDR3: CASSLIQLNTEAFF
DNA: TGTGCCAGCAGTTTAATACAGCTGAACACTGAAGCTTTCTTT

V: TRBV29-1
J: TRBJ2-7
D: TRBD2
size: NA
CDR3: CSVALAGGGEQYF
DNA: TGCAGCGTTGCACTAGCGGGAGGCGGGGAGCAGTACTTC

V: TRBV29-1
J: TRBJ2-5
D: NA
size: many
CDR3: CSVEQGSETQYF
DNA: TGCAGCGTTGAACAGGGGAGCGAGACCCAGTACTTC

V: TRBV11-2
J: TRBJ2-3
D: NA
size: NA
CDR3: CASSRSFFPRTDTQYF
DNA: TGTGCCAGCAGCCGTAGTTTCTTCCCGAGGACAGATACGCAGTATTTT

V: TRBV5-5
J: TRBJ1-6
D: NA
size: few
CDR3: CASSSGGDHSPLHF
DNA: TGTGCCAGCAGCTCCGGCGGGGACCATTCACCCCTCCACTTT

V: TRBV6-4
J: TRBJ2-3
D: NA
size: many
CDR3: CASSDGGASTDTQYF
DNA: TGTGCCAGCAGTGACGGGGGGGCCAGCACAGATACGCAGTATTTT

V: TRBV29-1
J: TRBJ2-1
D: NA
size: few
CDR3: CSVRTNLGEQFF
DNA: TGCAGCGTTAGGACCAATCTTGGGGAGCAGTTCTTC

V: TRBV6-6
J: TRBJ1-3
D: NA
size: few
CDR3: CASSKPGNTIYF
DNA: TGTGCCAGCAGTAAACCTGGAAACACCATATATTTT

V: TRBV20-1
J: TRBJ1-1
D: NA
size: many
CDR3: CSARGGLMNTEAFF
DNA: TGCAGTGCTAGAGGAGGGCTGATGAACACTGAAGCTTTCTTT

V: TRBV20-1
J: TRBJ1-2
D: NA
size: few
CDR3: CSATRGQNYGYTF
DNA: TGCAGTGCTACCCGTGGGCAGAACTATGGCTACACCTTC

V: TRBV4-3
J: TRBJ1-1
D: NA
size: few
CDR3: CASSQDIGHATEAFF
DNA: TGCGCCAGCAGCCAAGATATTGGGCACGCCACTGAAGCTTTCTTT

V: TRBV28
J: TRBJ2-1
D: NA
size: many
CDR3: CASSPAGTLHYNEQFF
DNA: TGTGCCAGCAGCCCCGCCGGGACCCTTCACTACAATGAGCAGTTCTTC

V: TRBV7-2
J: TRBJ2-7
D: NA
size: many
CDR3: CASSFSRQYEQYF
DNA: TGTGCCAGCAGCTTTAGTAGACAGTACGAGCAGTACTTC

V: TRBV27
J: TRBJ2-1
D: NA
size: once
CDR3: CASRRKNDNEQFF
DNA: TGTGCCAGCAGGCGAAAAAACGACAATGAGCAGTTCTTC

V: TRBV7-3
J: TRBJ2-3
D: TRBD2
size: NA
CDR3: CASSSRGREDRDTQYF
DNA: TGTGCCAGCAGCTCGCGTGGGCGGGAGGATCGCGATACGCAGTATTTT

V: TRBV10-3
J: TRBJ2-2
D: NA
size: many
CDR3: CAGRGTTNTGELFF
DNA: TGTGCCGGCCGCGGGACAACGAACACCGGGGAGCTGTTTTTT

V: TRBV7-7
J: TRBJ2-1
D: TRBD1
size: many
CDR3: CASSLLSGQSSYNEQFF
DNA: TGTGCCAGCAGCTTATTATCGGGACAGAGCTCCTACAATGAGCAGTTCTTC

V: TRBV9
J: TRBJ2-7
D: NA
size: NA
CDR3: CASSGSSNADEQYF
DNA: TGTGCCAGCAGCGGGAGCTCTAATGCGGACGAGCAGTACTTC

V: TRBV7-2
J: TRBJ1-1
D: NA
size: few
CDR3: CASSFRQLNTEAFF
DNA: TGTGCCAGCAGCTTTCGACAGCTAAACACTGAAGCTTTCTTT

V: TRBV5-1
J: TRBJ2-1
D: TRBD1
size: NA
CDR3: CASSTTGGSYNEQFF
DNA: TGCGCCAGCAGCACAACAGGGGGCTCGTACAATGAGCAGTTCTTC

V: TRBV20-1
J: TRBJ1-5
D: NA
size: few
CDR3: CSASYGQATYQPQHF
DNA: TGCAGTGCTAGCTACGGACAAGCCACTTATCAGCCCCAGCATTTT

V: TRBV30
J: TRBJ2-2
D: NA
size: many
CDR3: CAWSWGLNTGELFF
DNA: TGTGCCTGGAGTTGGGGCCTGAACACCGGGGAGCTGTTTTTT

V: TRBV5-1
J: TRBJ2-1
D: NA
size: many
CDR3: CASSGGVWQFF
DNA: TGCGCCAGCAGCGGGGGAGTCTGGCAGTTCTTC

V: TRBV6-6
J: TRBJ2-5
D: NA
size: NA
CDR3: CASSLSAVKETQYF
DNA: TGTGCCAGCAGTCTATCGGCGGTCAAGGAGACCCAGTACTTC